The next 21 T cell receptor beta chains were all read from a single sample in a study of T cell repertoires in cytomegalovirus infection. Each CDR3 protein is one row after TCRdb ran MiXCR on the reads. The table records 680,000 or so distinct CDR3 sequences, 35% of them present only once. The sequencing sample was made of PBMCs. These receptors were obtained from a human donor in good health (CMV status not recorded). Some clones in this sample may be carry-over from other donors' samples.

The V gene is TRBV6-1, the J gene TRBJ1-5, with TRBD1 as a possible D gene (6 bases). Per the germline V gene, CDR1 is MNHNS and CDR2 is SASEGT. V was trimmed by 4 bases and J by 0 bases, leaving 25 bases between them. The CDR3 extends over 20 amino acids. CDR3 sequence reads: CASSGVSRGAGFRSNQPQHF. CDR3 sequence (DNA): TGTGCCAGCAGTGGAGTTTCCAGGGGCGCAGGTTTTCGTAGCAATCAGCCCCAGCATTTT.

The gene calls are TRBV12-3 or TRBV12-4 and TRBJ1-1, with 7 bases identical to TRBD1. The junction had 6 bases not matched to a gene; V was cut back by 6 bases and J by 2 bases. CDR3 length: 14 residues. CDR3 in amino acids: CASRPRDSNTEAFF. CDR3 nucleotides: TGTGCCAGCAGGCCTCGGGACAGCAACACTGAAGCTTTCTTT.

This clonotype has a handful of counts. The chain has TRBV19 and TRBJ2-2; no clear D gene. This CDR3 has 14 residues. V lost 5 bases and J 4 bases, leaving 11 bases between the germline ends. The germline V gene encodes CDR1 LNHDA and CDR2 SQIVND (reference sequence). In DNA, the CDR3 is TGTGCCAGTAGTGCTTTAGCAGGCACCGGGGAGCTGTTTTTT. Translated, it gives CASSALAGTGELFF.

The chain joins TRBV12-3 or TRBV12-4 to TRBJ2-6; no clear D. Deletions cut 5 bases from V and 4 bases from J, with 15 bases between. This CDR3 contains 16 residues. The CDR3: CASSTIVPSGANVLTF. In nucleotides, the CDR3 is TGTGCCAGCAGTACAATAGTCCCCTCCGGGGCCAACGTCCTGACTTTC.

This clonotype was counted at least ten times. The chain has TRBV7-8 and TRBJ1-3; D is unclear. Trimming cost V 2 bases and J 4 bases, with 15 bases left between them. The length of the CDR3 is 16 residues. Germline assignment: CDR1 SGHVS and CDR2 FQNEAQ. The CDR3 loop is CASSLSWPGGGNTIYF. The CDR3 region has the DNA TGTGCCAGCAGCTTATCGTGGCCAGGAGGCGGAAACACCATATATTTT. Using reference TRBV7-8 and TRBJ1-3 for the parts outside the CDR3, the full variable domain is GAGVSQSPRYKVAKRGQDVALRCDPISGHVSLFWYQQALGQGPEFLTYFQNEAQLDKSGLPSDRFFAERPEGSVSTLKIQRTQQEDSAVYLCASSLSWPGGGNTIYFGEGSWLTVV.

The chain has TRBV4-2 and TRBJ1-1, with D unresolved. Deletions cut 0 bases from V and 0 bases from J, with 14 bases between. The length of the CDR3 is 17 residues. Germline CDR1 is LGHNA and CDR2 is YNFKEQ. For the CDR3, the DNA is TGTGCCAGCAGCCAAGAACGATGGTTTTACATGAACACTGAAGCTTTCTTT. It specifies CASSQERWFYMNTEAFF.

This sequence joins TRBV2 and TRBJ1-3; D remains ambiguous. V lost 9 bases and J lost 0, with 12 bases in between. CDR3 length equals 14 residues. Germline CDR1 SNHLY, CDR2 FYNNEI. The CDR3 DNA is TGTGCCAGGGCGACATCTTCCTCTGGAAACACCATATATTTT. Its protein product is CARATSSSGNTIYF.

The chain uses TRBV6-1 and TRBJ2-3, with D tentatively TRBD2 (5 bases). CDR1 and CDR2 from the germline V gene are MNHNS and SASEGT. V was pared by 7 bases and J by 1 base, with 9 bases between. This CDR3 is 13 amino acids long. As DNA, the CDR3 is TGTGCCAGCACCGCAGCGGGCACAGATACGCAGTATTTT. Amino acid sequence: CASTAAGTDTQYF.

This clonotype was seen a handful of times. The rearrangement uses TRBV12-3 or TRBV12-4 and TRBJ2-7; no firm D call. The CDR3 totals 14 residues. The V end lost 6 bases, the J end lost 2 bases, and 14 bases lay between the germline ends. This CDR3 is CASSRTVGTYEQYF. As DNA, the CDR3 is TGTGCCAGCAGCCGAACGGTGGGTACCTACGAGCAGTACTTC.

This clonotype was counted ten times or more. The V gene is TRBV12-3 or TRBV12-4, the J gene TRBJ1-5; TRBD1 might be the D (6 bases). This CDR3 spans 14 amino acids. The germline V and J ends were trimmed by 4 bases and 5 bases, with 12 bases remaining between them. The CDR3 sequence: CASSSGQYHQPQHF. The CDR3 DNA reads as TGTGCCAGCAGTTCCGGACAGTACCATCAGCCCCAGCATTTT.

This clonotype turned up a few times. V and J are TRBV6-1 and TRBJ2-1, with D perhaps matching TRBD1 (5 bases). The germline gives CDR1 MNHNS, CDR2 SASEGT. The V and J ends lost 7 bases and 7 bases respectively, with 20 bases between them. The CDR3 is 15 residues long. This CDR3 reads CASTSWTMFFNEQFF. CDR3 coding DNA: TGTGCCAGCACTTCGTGGACAATGTTCTTTAATGAGCAGTTCTTC.

In this sample, this clonotype turned up a few times. The gene calls are TRBV5-6 and TRBJ2-7, with TRBD1 matching over 7 bases. The germline V gene has CDR1 SGHDT and CDR2 YYEEEE. The ends lost 1 base at V and 0 bases at J; junction bases unmatched: 4. The length of the CDR3 is 15 residues. In nucleotides, the CDR3 is TGTGCCAGCAGCTTGTACAGGGGCGACTCCTACGAGCAGTACTTC. Translated: CASSLYRGDSYEQYF.

This clonotype was seen at least ten times. The V call is TRBV4-1, the J call TRBJ1-4, with TRBD1 identical over 8 bases. J lost 4 bases, V lost 1 base, and 2 bases had no gene match. The CDR3 is 15 residues long. Looked up from germline, CDR1 is MGHRA and CDR2 is YSYEKL. The CDR3 DNA is TGCGCCAGCAGCCAAGGGGGACAGGTTAATGAAAAACTGTTTTTT. Protein product: CASSQGGQVNEKLFF.

This chain connects TRBV7-9 to TRBJ2-5, with 7 bases aligning to TRBD1. V shed 8 bases, J shed 2 bases, and the junction held 11 bases outside the gene matches. The V gene's germline CDR1 is SEHNR and CDR2 FQNEAQ (reference sequence). CDR3 length: 15 residues. The CDR3: CASCSSRGQQETQYF. CDR3 coding DNA: TGTGCCAGCTGCTCATCAAGGGGACAGCAAGAGACCCAGTACTTC.

The V gene is TRBV18, the J gene TRBJ2-7; the D is unclear. The CDR3 extends over 14 amino acids. Germline CDR1 reads KGHSH; CDR2 reads LQKENI. Trimming left V 2 bases short and J 1 base short, with 9 bases between. DNA for the CDR3: TGTGCCAGCTCACCAATGGCCGGATCCTACGAGCAGTACTTC. This encodes CASSPMAGSYEQYF.

At least ten counts were recorded for this clonotype. This chain uses TRBV7-2 with TRBJ2-3; TRBD2 matches 8 bases. The CDR3 extends over 17 amino acids. CDR1 SGHTA and CDR2 FQGNSA come from the germline V gene. Trimming took 9 bases from V and 2 from J; bases not matched to a gene: 16. CDR3 DNA: TGTGCCAGGGCAACTAGCGGTCCTCGTTCAATCACAGATACGCAGTATTTT. Protein product: CARATSGPRSITDTQYF.

The V call is TRBV6-1, the J call TRBJ2-2; 7 bases match TRBD1. The germline CDR1 and CDR2 sequences are MNHNS and SASEGT. J was trimmed by 0 bases and V by 5 bases; bases with no gene match: 9. The CDR3 is 17 residues long. CDR3 protein: CASSSPPGTANTGELFF. CDR3 sequence (DNA): TGTGCCAGCAGTTCTCCCCCCGGGACAGCGAACACCGGGGAGCTGTTTTTT.

The chain links TRBV2 to TRBJ2-1; no reliable D call. Germline V gene lookup returns CDR1 SNHLY and CDR2 FYNNEI. The V gene lost 10 bases and the J gene lost 5 bases, with 15 bases spanning the gap. This CDR3 comprises 13 residues. CDR3 amino acids: CATSGPRNNEQFF. CDR3 coding DNA: TGTGCCACGTCAGGTCCGCGCAACAATGAGCAGTTCTTC.

V gene TRBV7-6 combines with J gene TRBJ1-2; D possibly corresponds to TRBD1 (5 bases). CDR3 length: 15 amino acids. Germline V gene lookup returns CDR1 SGHVS and CDR2 FNYEAQ. Trimming pared 5 bases from V and 4 bases from J, leaving 17 bases between. CDR3 nucleotides: TGTGCCAGCAGCGCGGGGTGGGGGGGTATCTATGGCTACACCTTC. Amino acids: CASSAGWGGIYGYTF.

V is TRBV20-1 and J is TRBJ2-7; TRBD2 matches 11 bases. Germline V gene lookup returns CDR1 DFQATT and CDR2 SNEGSKA (reference sequence). V shed 1 base and J 8 bases; nucleotides not matched to a gene: 10. There are 15 residues in the CDR3. The CDR3 sequence is CSARGLAGGPLKQYF. Here the CDR3 DNA reads TGCAGTGCTAGAGGCTTAGCGGGAGGGCCTTTGAAGCAGTACTTC.

The table lists this clonotype with many counts. The gene calls are TRBV28 and TRBJ1-1; D not certain. Germline-derived CDR1 and CDR2 are MDHEN and SYDVKM. The length of the CDR3 is 13 residues. V was pared by 6 bases and J by 4 bases, with 12 bases between. The CDR3 reads CASSFPRATEAFF. In DNA form, the CDR3 reads TGTGCCAGCAGCTTTCCTCGAGCCACTGAAGCTTTCTTT. The full variable domain, with the rest looked up from reference TRBV28 and TRBJ1-1, is DVKVTQSSRYLVKRTGEKVFLECVQDMDHENMFWYRQDPGLGLRLIYFSYDVKMKEKGDIPEGYSVSREKKERFSLILESASTNQTSMYLCASSFPRATEAFFGQGTRLTVV.